The next 23 T cell receptor beta chains were all read from a single sample in a study of somatic mutations in cytotoxic T cells in rheumatoid arthritis. Here immunoSEQ multiplex PCR was the method, and the copy in TCRdb shows in-frame clones only, minus some. The repertoire has 13,000 or so clones, 65% to 80% of them found once; the top ten carry roughly 8.1%. Sequencing input: CD8+ T cells sorted from blood. The receptors shown here come from an adult with rheumatoid arthritis.

The genes are TRBV19 and TRBJ1-1, with D possibly being TRBD1 (5 bases). V lost 3 bases to trimming and J lost 8 bases, with 16 bases between them. There are 14 residues in the CDR3. The V gene's germline CDR1 is LNHDA and CDR2 SQIVND (reference sequence). CDR3 nucleotide sequence: TGTGCCAGTAGTATGGGGACGGCCGCTACAGAAGCTTTCTTT. This codes for CASSMGTAATEAFF. The variable domain in full, with the rest retrieved from reference TRBV19 and TRBJ1-1, is DGGITQSPKYLFRKEGQNVTLSCEQNLNHDAMYWYRQDPGQGLRLIYYSQIVNDFQKGDIAEGYSVSREKKESFPLTVTSAQKNPTAFYLCASSMGTAATEAFFGQGTRLTVV.

The rearrangement uses TRBV21-1 and TRBJ2-2; no check of the table's D call, TRBD1, against the DNA was made. TRBV21-1 is a pseudogene locus. The CDR3 covers 14 residues. The CDR3 bases are TGTGCCAGCAGCAGGGGGCGGGACACCGGGGAGCTGTTTTTT. Its protein is CASSRGRDTGELFF.

This clone appeared a few times. The rearrangement uses TRBV19 and TRBJ1-2; 9 positions match TRBD1. The J segment lost 8 bases and the V segment lost 5 bases, leaving 9 bases of the junction unmatched. Germline V gives CDR1 LNHDA, CDR2 SQIVND (reference sequence). The CDR3 has 14 amino acids. The CDR3 nucleotides read TGTGCCAGTAGTCTTGGACAGGGGTCCTCCGGCTACACCTTC. It yields the protein CASSLGQGSSGYTF.

V gene TRBV5-4 combines with J gene TRBJ2-1; TRBD2 aligns across 10 bases. V lost 4 bases to trimming and J lost 5 bases; unmatched junction nucleotides: 12. This CDR3 is built from 17 residues. CDR1 is SGHNT and CDR2 is YYREEE in the germline V gene (reference sequence). The CDR3 here is CASSLDPSGRPNNEQFF. The CDR3 DNA reads TGTGCCAGCAGCCTGGATCCTAGCGGGAGACCGAACAATGAGCAGTTCTTC.

This chain uses TRBV5-1 with TRBJ2-7; D is uncertain. Trimming removed 0 bases from V and 6 bases from J, with 19 bases in between. The CDR3 covers 16 residues. The germline gives CDR1 SGHRS, CDR2 YFSETQ. This CDR3 reads CASSLARGLLTSEQYF. Written as DNA, the CDR3 is TGCGCCAGCAGCTTGGCCCGAGGCCTTCTGACCTCCGAGCAGTACTTC.

This clone was found once. The chain links TRBV5-6 to TRBJ2-7; D is possibly TRBD1 or TRBD2 (6 bases each). V was pared by 4 bases and J by 3 bases, with 11 bases between. Germline lookup yields CDR1 SGHDT and CDR2 YYEEEE. The CDR3 spans 13 residues. CDR3 DNA: TGTGCCAGCAGCACGGGGGCAGACTACGAGCAGTACTTC. As protein: CASSTGADYEQYF. Based on the CDR3 plus reference TRBV5-6 and TRBJ2-7, the full variable domain is DAGVTQSPTHLIKTRGQQVTLRCSPKSGHDTVSWYQQALGQGPQFIFQYYEEEERQRGNFPDRFSGHQFPNYSSELNVNALLLGDSALYLCASSTGADYEQYFGPGTRLTVT.

The chain recombines TRBV5-1 with TRBJ2-1, with TRBD2 matching 15 bases. CDR3 size: 18 residues. Per germline, CDR1 SGHRS and CDR2 YFSETQ. The trim removed 2 bases at V and 9 bases at J, leaving 12 bases unmatched. This chain's CDR3 is CASSFRTSGGAGFSEQFF. The CDR3 region has the DNA TGCGCCAGCAGCTTCCGGACTAGCGGGGGGGCCGGTTTCTCTGAGCAGTTCTTC.

The V gene is TRBV7-7, the J gene TRBJ2-3; 8 bases align to TRBD2. Per the germline V gene, CDR1 is SSHAT and CDR2 is FNYEAQ (reference sequence). The V segment lost 5 bases and the J segment 3 bases; nucleotides outside the gene matches: 13. This CDR3 is 17 amino acids long. The CDR3, as DNA: TGTGCCAGCAGCCCCTTTCCAGGAGCGGGGGTAACAGATACGCAGTATTTT. Protein product: CASSPFPGAGVTDTQYF.

With respect to this clone: One end of the junction fails to match germline, which may point to a read error. This chain connects TRBV11-2 to TRBJ2-3; TRBD1 matches at 8 bases. CDR1 is SGHAT and CDR2 is FQNNGV in the germline V gene. This CDR3 region has 15 residues. CDR3 DNA sequence: TGTGCCAGCAGGTTAGGGGGGACAGGCGCAGATACGCAGTATTTT. Amino acids: CASRLGGTGADTQYF.

Only a few counts were recorded for this clone. The V and J genes are TRBV27 and TRBJ2-3, with D possibly TRBD2 on 5 matching bases. V gave up 7 bases and J gave up 2 bases, with 16 bases separating them. This CDR3 has 15 amino acids. Germline assignment: CDR1 MNHEY and CDR2 SMNVEV (reference sequence). CDR3 in amino acids: CASNPLRADTDTQYF. DNA for the CDR3: TGTGCCAGCAACCCTCTGCGGGCGGACACAGATACGCAGTATTTT.

The V and J genes are TRBV11-3 and TRBJ2-3, with TRBD2 identical over 8 bases. J was trimmed by 3 bases and V by 5 bases; bases with no gene match: 10. Germline-derived CDR1 and CDR2 are SGHNT and YENEEA. The CDR3 length is 16 residues. The CDR3 here is CASSLRSSGRTDTQYF. The CDR3 nucleotides read TGTGCCAGCAGCCTCAGATCGAGCGGGAGAACAGATACGCAGTATTTT.

The chain joins TRBV27 to TRBJ1-5; D gene unclear. The CDR3 has 12 amino acids. Germline CDR1 MNHEY, CDR2 SMNVEV (reference sequence). V was pared by 8 bases and J by 3 bases, with 8 bases between. In nucleotides, the CDR3 is TGTGCCAGCCCTGGGGTCAATCAGCCCCAGCATTTT. Translating it yields CASPGVNQPQHF.

V and J are TRBV19 and TRBJ1-2; the D gene is possibly TRBD1 (6 bases). V lost 1 base and J lost 7, with 13 bases in between. Germline V gene sequence: CDR1 LNHDA, CDR2 SQIVND (reference sequence). The CDR3 has 14 residues. The CDR3 reads CASSIVSGAVGYTF. DNA of the CDR3: TGTGCCAGTAGTATAGTTTCGGGGGCTGTTGGCTACACCTTC.

The chain links TRBV29-1 to TRBJ2-5; D is perhaps TRBD2 (6 bases). This CDR3 has 10 residues. Germline V gives CDR1 SQVTM, CDR2 ANQGSEA. Trimming removed 7 bases from V and 5 bases from J, with 8 bases in between. The CDR3 loop reads CSAGAETQYF. CDR3 nucleotide sequence: TGCAGCGCGGGAGCGGAGACCCAGTACTTC.

The chain is built from TRBV7-2 and TRBJ1-1, with D perhaps matching TRBD1 (6 bases). Germline assignment: CDR1 SGHTA and CDR2 FQGNSA. The CDR3 length is 14 residues. V was clipped by 1 base and J by 0 bases, with 6 bases between them. The CDR3 bases are TGTGCCAGCAGCTTAGACAGGGTGAACACTGAAGCTTTCTTT. Its protein is CASSLDRVNTEAFF.

This chain connects TRBV9 to TRBJ2-3; D uncertain. Germline CDR1 SGDLS, CDR2 YYNGEE. The CDR3 sequence is 16 residues long. V was pared by 3 bases and J by 0 bases, with 14 bases between. DNA of the CDR3: TGTGCCAGCAGCGACCCTGTTGGAAGTAGCACAGATACGCAGTATTTT. It codes for CASSDPVGSSTDTQYF.

The DNA of the CDR3 is TGTGCCAGCAGCCGATCCCCTTGGGCTGAAGCTTTCTTT. Its translation: CASSRSPWAEAFF. The chain has TRBV7-3 and TRBJ1-1; D call uncertain. Germline V CDR1 and CDR2: SGHTA, FQGTGA. There are 13 residues in the CDR3. Trimming shortened V by 5 bases and J by 6 bases, and 13 bases separated the two germline ends.

This clone occurred once. This chain uses TRBV27 with TRBJ2-1; D ambiguous. The V end lost 7 bases, the J end lost 10 bases, and 17 bases lay between the germline ends. Looked up from germline, CDR1 is MNHEY and CDR2 is SMNVEV (reference sequence). The CDR3 extends over 13 amino acids. CDR3 nucleotides: TGTGCCAGCACTACCCACCCCGCCAGAGAGCAGTTCTTC. Protein product: CASTTHPAREQFF.

The genes are TRBV30 and TRBJ2-2; D is ambiguous. V gave up 4 bases and J gave up 3 bases, with 9 bases separating them. In germline, CDR1 is GTSNPN, CDR2 SVGIG (reference sequence). The CDR3 runs 13 residues. The CDR3 region has the DNA TGTGCCTGGAATTCGGGCGACACCGGGGAGCTGTTTTTT. Residues: CAWNSGDTGELFF.

This chain's CDR3 is CASSLSAYGKKGYTF. The DNA of the CDR3 is TGTGCCAGCAGTTTATCGGCCTACGGCAAAAAAGGCTACACCTTC. This chain joins TRBV27 and TRBJ1-2; D ambiguous. The germline V gene encodes CDR1 MNHEY and CDR2 SMNVEV (reference sequence). V shed 0 bases and J shed 8 bases, with 16 bases lying between them. This CDR3 is built from 15 residues.

The chain recombines TRBV5-6 with TRBJ2-7; D gene ambiguous. CDR3 length: 13 residues. CDR1 and CDR2 from the germline V gene are SGHDT and YYEEEE. With 1 base removed from V and 0 bases from J, the gap between germline ends came to 5 bases. CDR3 DNA sequence: TGTGCCAGCAGCTTGACGGACTCCTACGAGCAGTACTTC. Its translation is CASSLTDSYEQYF.

The rearrangement joins TRBV9 to TRBJ2-2; D unresolved. Germline CDR1 and CDR2: SGDLS and YYNGEE. The CDR3 loop spans 11 amino acids. Trimming cost V 1 base and J 6 bases, with 1 base left between them. This chain's CDR3 is CASSVPGELFF. As DNA, the CDR3 is TGTGCCAGCAGCGTACCCGGGGAGCTGTTTTTT. The full variable domain, its missing parts supplied by reference TRBV9 and TRBJ2-2, is DSGVTQTPKHLITATGQRVTLRCSPRSGDLSVYWYQQSLDQGLQFLIQYYNGEERAKGNILERFSAQQFPDLHSELNLSSLELGDSALYFCASSVPGELFFGEGSRLTVL.

The V gene is TRBV6-5, the J gene TRBJ1-5; D is ambiguous. Trimming left V 6 bases short and J 0 bases short, with 12 bases between. The CDR3 is made up of 15 amino acids. CDR1 is MNHEY and CDR2 is SVGAGI in the germline V gene. Here the CDR3 reads CASRMAAPSNQPQHF. CDR3 in DNA: TGTGCCAGCAGAATGGCAGCTCCTAGCAATCAGCCCCAGCATTTT.